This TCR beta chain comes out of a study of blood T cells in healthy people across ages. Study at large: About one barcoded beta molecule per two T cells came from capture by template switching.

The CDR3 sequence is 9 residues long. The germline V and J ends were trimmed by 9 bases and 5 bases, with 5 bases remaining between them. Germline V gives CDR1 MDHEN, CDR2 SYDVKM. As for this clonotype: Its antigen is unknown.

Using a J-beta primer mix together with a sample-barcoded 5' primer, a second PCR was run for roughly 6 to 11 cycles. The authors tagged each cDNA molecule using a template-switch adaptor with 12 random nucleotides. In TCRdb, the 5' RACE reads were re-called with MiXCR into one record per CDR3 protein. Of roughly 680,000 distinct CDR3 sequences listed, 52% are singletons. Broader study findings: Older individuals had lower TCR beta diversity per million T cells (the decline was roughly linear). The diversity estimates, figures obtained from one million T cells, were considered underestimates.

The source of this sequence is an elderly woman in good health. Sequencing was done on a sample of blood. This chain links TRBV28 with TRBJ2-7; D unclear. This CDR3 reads CASLNEQYF. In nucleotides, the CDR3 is TGTGCCAGTCTGAACGAGCAGTACTTC.